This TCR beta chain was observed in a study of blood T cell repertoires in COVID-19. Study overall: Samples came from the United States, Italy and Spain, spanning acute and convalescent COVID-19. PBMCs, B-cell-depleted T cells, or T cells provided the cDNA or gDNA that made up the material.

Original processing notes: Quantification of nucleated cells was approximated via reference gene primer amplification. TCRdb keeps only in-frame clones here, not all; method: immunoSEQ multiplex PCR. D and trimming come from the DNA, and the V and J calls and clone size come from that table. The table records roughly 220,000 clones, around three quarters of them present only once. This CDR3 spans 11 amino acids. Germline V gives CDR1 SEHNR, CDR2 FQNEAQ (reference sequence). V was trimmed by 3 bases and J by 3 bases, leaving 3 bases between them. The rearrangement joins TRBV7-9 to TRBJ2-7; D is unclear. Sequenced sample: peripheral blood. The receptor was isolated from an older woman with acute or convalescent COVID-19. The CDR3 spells CASSFNYEQYF. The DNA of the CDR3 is TGTGCCAGCAGCTTTAACTACGAGCAGTACTTC.